This TCR beta chain was identified during a study of blood T cell repertoires in COVID-19. Across the whole study: Sites in the United States, Italy and Spain provided acute and convalescent COVID-19 samples. Sources were T cells, B-cell-depleted T cells, or PBMCs; the material itself was cDNA or gDNA.

Trimming cost V 4 bases and J 8 bases; bases outside gene matches: 6. Germline V gene data show CDR1 as SGHAT and CDR2 as FQNNGV. The CDR3 contains 14 residues. Under the authors' procedure: Reference gene primer amplification yielded estimated nucleated cell counts. Using immunoSEQ multiplex PCR, the repertoire was profiled, and TCRdb retains in-frame clones only, with some absent. The V and J calls and the clone size are those of that table, but D and trimming were determined from the DNA. This sample has under 80,000 clones, with about 80% found just once. Specimen: peripheral blood. The rearrangement joins TRBV11-2 to TRBJ2-1; 9 bases are shared with TRBD2. This receptor was identified in a human donor in a cohort sampled during active COVID-19. The CDR3: CASSSRGGAYEQFF. Written as DNA, the CDR3 is TGTGCCAGCAGCTCCCGCGGGGGGGCTTATGAGCAGTTCTTC.